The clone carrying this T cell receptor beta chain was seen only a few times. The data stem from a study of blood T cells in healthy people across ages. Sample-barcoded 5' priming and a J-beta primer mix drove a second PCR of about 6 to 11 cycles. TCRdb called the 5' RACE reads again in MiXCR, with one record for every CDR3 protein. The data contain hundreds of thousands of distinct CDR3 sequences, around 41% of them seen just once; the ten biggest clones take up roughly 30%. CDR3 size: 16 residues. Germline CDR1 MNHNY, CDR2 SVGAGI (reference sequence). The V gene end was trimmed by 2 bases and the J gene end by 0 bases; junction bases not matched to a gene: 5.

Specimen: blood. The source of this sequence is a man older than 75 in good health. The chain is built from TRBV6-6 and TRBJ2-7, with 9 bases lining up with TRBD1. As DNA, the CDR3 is TGTGCCAGCAGTTACCCCCGGGACAGGGTCTCCTACGAGCAGTACTTC. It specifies CASSYPRDRVSYEQYF.